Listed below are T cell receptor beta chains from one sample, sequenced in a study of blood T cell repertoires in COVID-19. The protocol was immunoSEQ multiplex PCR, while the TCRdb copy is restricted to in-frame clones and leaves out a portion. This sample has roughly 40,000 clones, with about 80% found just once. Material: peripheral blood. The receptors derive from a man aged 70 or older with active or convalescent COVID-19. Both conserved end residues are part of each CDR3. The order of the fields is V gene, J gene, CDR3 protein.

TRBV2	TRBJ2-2	CASGGVRNTGELFF
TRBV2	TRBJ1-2	CASSEVTNGGYTF
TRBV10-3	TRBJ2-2	CAINPGTSNTGELFF
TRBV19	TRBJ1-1	CASGGQGASASAEAFF
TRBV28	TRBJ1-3	CASSLRTGAGNTIYF
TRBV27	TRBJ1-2	CASSWDGGPYGYTF
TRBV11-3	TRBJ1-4	CASSLYRAGEKLFF
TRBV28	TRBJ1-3	CASRLTGSGNTIYF
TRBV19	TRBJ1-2	CASSTGQGADGYTF
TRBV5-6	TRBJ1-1	CASSLRQGTTEAFF
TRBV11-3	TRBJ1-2	CASSLDRYGYTF
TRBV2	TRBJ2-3	CASRRLAGGTDTQYF
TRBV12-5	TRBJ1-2	CASGLPRGNYGYTF
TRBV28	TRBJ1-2	CASSLYMSGYTF
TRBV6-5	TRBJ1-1	CASKPREATEAFF
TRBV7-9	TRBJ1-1	CASSFDPPRTEAFF
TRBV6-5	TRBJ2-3	CASSIPGGTDTQYF
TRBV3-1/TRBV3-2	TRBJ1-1	CASSQDNRGAAEAFF
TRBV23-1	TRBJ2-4	CASSQNSRGVLVGLAKNIQYF
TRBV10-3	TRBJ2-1	CAISNDRTSYNEQFF
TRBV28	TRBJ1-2	CASRHGTNYGYTF
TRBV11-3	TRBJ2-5	CASSRGREAKETQYF
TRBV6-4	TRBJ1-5	CASSESLNQPQHF
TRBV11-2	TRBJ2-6	CASSHSGTGGSGANVLTF
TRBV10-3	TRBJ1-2	CAISRALNGYTF
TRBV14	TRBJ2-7	CASSPMTGTHEQYF
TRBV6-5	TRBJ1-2	CASSYDRSGYGYTF